These 13 T cell receptor beta chains were sequenced from one sample in a study of lymphopenia after photon versus proton radiotherapy. Assay: immunoSEQ multiplex PCR; the TCRdb copy retains only in-frame clones and omits some. The table includes about 42,000 clones, about 85% detected once. The input for sequencing was peripheral blood, taken from a patient treated with proton-based radiotherapy. The receptor source for this set is a woman between 65 and 79 years old with pancreatic cancer.

The chain recombines TRBV19 with TRBJ2-3, with unresolved D. The germline V gene encodes CDR1 LNHDA and CDR2 SQIVND (reference sequence). This CDR3 comprises 12 residues. V lost 6 bases and J 4 bases, leaving 8 bases between the germline ends. The CDR3 DNA reads TGTGCCAGTAGCGGGTACGCAGATACGCAGTATTTT. Amino acids: CASSGYADTQYF.

The chain is built from TRBV29-1 and TRBJ2-5, with 10 bases that match TRBD1. The CDR3 consists of 14 residues. V trimming: 7 bases; J trimming: 4 bases; junction bases outside the gene matches: 9. Germline lookup yields CDR1 SQVTM and CDR2 ANQGSEA. DNA of the CDR3: TGCAGCGCCGGGACAGGGGCCCCCCCAGAGACCCAGTACTTC. This codes for CSAGTGAPPETQYF.

This clone was seen just once. In nucleotides, the CDR3 is TGTGCCAGCAGCCAAGAATGGGGACTAGCGGGAGGGGTCACAGATACGCAGTATTTT. Its protein is CASSQEWGLAGGVTDTQYF. The gene calls are TRBV4-2 and TRBJ2-3; 16 positions match TRBD2. J gave up 2 bases and V 0 bases, and 5 bases lay outside the gene matches. The length of the CDR3 is 19 residues. The germline V gene has CDR1 LGHNA and CDR2 YNFKEQ.

Many counts were recorded for this clone. V and J are TRBV28 and TRBJ2-1; D not resolved. The CDR3 is made up of 11 amino acids. From germline, CDR1 is MDHEN and CDR2 SYDVKM. V shed 7 bases and J shed 7 bases, with 8 bases lying between them. CDR3 amino acids: CASTAWNEQFF. The CDR3 DNA reads TGTGCCAGCACGGCGTGGAATGAGCAGTTCTTC.

CDR3 residues: CASSSPTSAYEQYF. The CDR3 DNA reads TGTGCCAGCAGTTCCCCGACTAGCGCCTACGAGCAGTACTTC. The genes are TRBV28 and TRBJ2-7, with 8 bases aligning to TRBD2. This CDR3 spans 14 amino acids. The V segment lost 4 bases and the J segment 2 bases; nucleotides outside the gene matches: 4. Germline lookup yields CDR1 MDHEN and CDR2 SYDVKM.

J is TRBJ2-1 and V is TRBV6-5; D gene ambiguous. V was shortened by 6 bases and J by 6 bases, with 12 bases between the two germline ends. Germline-derived CDR1 and CDR2 are MNHEY and SVGAGI. This CDR3 contains 13 residues. CDR3 sequence: CASSLTRGNEQFF. The CDR3 DNA reads as TGTGCCAGCAGCCTTACTCGAGGCAATGAGCAGTTCTTC.

Turning to this clone: Relative to the germline gene, one junction end is altered; a read error may explain this. The chain couples TRBV7-7 to TRBJ2-5; tentatively, D is TRBD1 (6 bases). The CDR3 length is 14 residues. Germline V gene data show CDR1 as SSHAT and CDR2 as FNYEAQ (reference sequence). CDR3 loop: CASSRAQGSETQYF. The CDR3 DNA is TGTGCTAGCAGCCGAGCGCAGGGGTCCGAGACCCAGTACTTC.

The rearrangement links TRBV19 to TRBJ1-1, with 9 bases aligning to TRBD1. Per germline, CDR1 LNHDA and CDR2 SQIVND (reference sequence). The CDR3 has 15 residues. The trim removed 5 bases at V and 1 base at J, leaving 5 bases unmatched. CDR3 in amino acids: CASSPDRGWNTEAFF. CDR3 nucleotide sequence: TGTGCCAGTAGTCCGGACAGGGGATGGAACACTGAAGCTTTCTTT.

This chain connects TRBV9 to TRBJ1-2; D is undetermined. This CDR3 comprises 15 residues. Germline V lookup: CDR1 SGDLS, CDR2 YYNGEE. V lost 0 bases to trimming and J lost 4 bases, with 13 bases between them. The DNA for the CDR3 is TGTGCCAGCAGCGTAGAAGTTGCGTCTAGCTATGGCTACACCTTC. As protein: CASSVEVASSYGYTF. Together with reference TRBV9 and TRBJ1-2, the CDR3 gives the full variable domain: DSGVTQTPKHLITATGQRVTLRCSPRSGDLSVYWYQQSLDQGLQFLIQYYNGEERAKGNILERFSAQQFPDLHSELNLSSLELGDSALYFCASSVEVASSYGYTFGSGTRLTVV.

The CDR3 DNA reads TGTGCCAGCAGCCCCGATGCTACCTACGAGCAGTACTTC. Translated, it gives CASSPDATYEQYF. This chain joins TRBV27 and TRBJ2-7; D unresolved. This CDR3 has 13 amino acids. V dropped 6 bases and J dropped 2 bases, with 11 bases sitting between them. In germline, CDR1 is MNHEY, CDR2 SMNVEV (reference sequence).

The rearrangement links TRBV7-9 to TRBJ1-1; no definite D call. The CDR3 is 15 amino acids. Germline lookup yields CDR1 SEHNR and CDR2 FQNEAQ (reference sequence). Trimming stripped 1 base from V and 1 base from J, with 10 bases between. The CDR3 sequence: CASSLEGRRNTEAFF. Written as DNA, the CDR3 is TGTGCCAGCAGCTTAGAAGGCAGGAGGAACACTGAAGCTTTCTTT. Looking up the rest from reference TRBV7-9 and TRBJ1-1 gives the full variable domain: DTGVSQNPRHKITKRGQNVTFRCDPISEHNRLYWYRQTLGQGPEFLTYFQNEAQLEKSRLLSDRFSAERPKGSFSTLEIQRTEQGDSAMYLCASSLEGRRNTEAFFGQGTRLTVV.

As DNA, the CDR3 is TGTGCCAGCAGCTTTCATCAGCCCCAGCATTTT. Translation gives CASSFHQPQHF. V and J are TRBV11-1 and TRBJ1-5; no reliable D call. CDR1 is SGHAT and CDR2 is FQDESV in the germline V gene (reference sequence). The V end was cut by 3 bases, the J end by 5 bases, with 2 bases between. This CDR3 comprises 11 residues.

V usage is TRBV27 and J usage is TRBJ2-2; 8 bases align to TRBD1. J was trimmed by 4 bases and V by 6 bases; bases with no gene match: 7. This CDR3 spans 15 amino acids. The germline CDR1 and CDR2 sequences are MNHEY and SMNVEV (reference sequence). This CDR3 is CASSPGQGLTGELFF. Here the CDR3 DNA reads TGTGCCAGCAGCCCCGGACAGGGCCTCACCGGGGAGCTGTTTTTT.